The sequence of this TCR beta chain was determined in a study of T-cell reconstitution after alpha-beta-depleted transplantation in children. This CDR3 spans 17 amino acids. With 5 bases clipped from V and 4 bases from J, the junction kept 14 bases outside the gene matches. Study-level points and caveats: Counts and diversity of T cells one year after transplant came mostly from newly produced T cells. The origin of alpha-beta T cells about two months after transplant was reportedly several hundred expanded graft clones. Several patients had high TCRbeta diversity at day 60; it came from surviving recipient T cells and thymic progenitors.

A few counts support this clonotype. As yet, its antigen is unknown. Unique molecular identifiers were incorporated during preparation of the TCRbeta library. MiXCR was run by TCRdb on the PCR reads, yielding one entry per CDR3 protein. The sample lists under 450,000 distinct CDR3 sequences; 15% to 20% were seen once. Sequenced material: PBMCs, mostly from graft donor cells, taken 360 days after TCRalphabeta/CD19-depleted stem cell transplant. This sequence originates from a boy under two years old who had a stem cell transplant for Wiskott-Aldrich syndrome, so the T cells may come from the graft donor. The chain recombines TRBV12-3 or TRBV12-4 with TRBJ2-3, with 8 positions matching TRBD2. DNA of the CDR3: TGTGCCAGCAGTCTTTTGGGGGTAGCGGGGAATGCAGATACGCAGTATTTT. Residues: CASSLLGVAGNADTQYF.